The 5 T cell receptor beta chains below come from one sample, sequenced in a study of PD-1 blockade in classical Hodgkin lymphoma. Only in-frame clones appear in the TCRdb table, and some are missing; sequencing was by immunoSEQ multiplex PCR. Seen here are thousands of clones, around four fifths observed once, and the top ten hold about 14%. Every patient experienced relapse after autologous stem cell transplantation, and brentuximab vedotin exposure varied. The source was peripheral blood mononuclear cells (PBMCs), collected at baseline. The origin of the receptors is a human donor with classical Hodgkin lymphoma.

The chain carries TRBV5-6 and TRBJ1-4, with 12 bases matching TRBD1. The germline V gene encodes CDR1 SGHDT and CDR2 YYEEEE. The CDR3 length is 16 residues. With V trimmed by 4 bases and J by 8 bases, 9 bases remained unmatched. The CDR3 DNA reads as TGTGCCAGCAGCCGGGACAGGGGGCGCGCGGAGGAAAAACTGTTTTTT. Translation: CASSRDRGRAEEKLFF.

The V and J genes are TRBV28 and TRBJ2-1; unclear D gene. V lost 8 bases, J lost 2 bases, and 10 bases lay in between. This CDR3 spans 13 amino acids. The germline V gene encodes CDR1 MDHEN and CDR2 SYDVKM. Written as DNA, the CDR3 is TGTGCCAGCCGCCTAGACCCCTACAATGAGCAGTTCTTC. It specifies CASRLDPYNEQFF.

The rearrangement links TRBV7-2 to TRBJ2-7, with D hard to call. The V end was cut by 1 base, the J end by 1 base, with 8 bases between. CDR1 SGHTA and CDR2 FQGNSA come from the germline V gene. The CDR3 spans 14 residues. Written as DNA, the CDR3 is TGTGCCAGCAGCTTAGATCCAGGATCCTACGAGCAGTACTTC. The encoded protein is CASSLDPGSYEQYF.

This clone showed up just once. The chain combines TRBV9 with TRBJ2-6; perhaps TRBD1 as D (6 bases). V lost 4 bases and J lost 4, with 15 bases in between. Germline CDR1 SGDLS, CDR2 YYNGEE. The CDR3 contains 16 residues. The CDR3 sequence: CASSTIGGPGANVLTF. CDR3 DNA: TGTGCCAGCAGCACCATAGGGGGACCAGGGGCCAACGTCCTGACTTTC. Combining the CDR3 with reference TRBV9 and TRBJ2-6 gives the whole variable domain DSGVTQTPKHLITATGQRVTLRCSPRSGDLSVYWYQQSLDQGLQFLIQYYNGEERAKGNILERFSAQQFPDLHSELNLSSLELGDSALYFCASSTIGGPGANVLTFGAGSRLTVL.

The genes are TRBV5-4 and TRBJ2-7; D unclear. Trimming took off 4 bases at V and 5 bases at J, with 19 bases between the two ends. The CDR3 sequence is 15 residues long. CDR1 and CDR2 (germline): SGHNT, YYREEE (reference sequence). CDR3 loop: CASSRPGLLLHEQYF. The CDR3 DNA follows: TGTGCCAGCAGCAGACCCGGGTTACTACTCCACGAGCAGTACTTC.